This T cell receptor beta chain was documented in a study of blood T cell repertoires in COVID-19. The CDR3 sequence is 14 residues long. With 5 bases clipped from V and 4 bases from J, the junction kept 6 bases outside the gene matches. Per germline, CDR1 MNHEY and CDR2 SVGAGI. In its sample, this clone was seen once. TCRdb keeps only in-frame clones here, not all; method: immunoSEQ multiplex PCR. The repertoire holds some 270,000 clones, 85% seen once, with 8.5% to 9.5% in the top ten. This TCR came from a woman aged 50 to 65 with acute COVID-19. The sequenced sample consisted of PBMCs or T cells enriched from blood (not recorded which). The chain couples TRBV6-5 to TRBJ1-2; 8 nucleotides align to TRBD1. CDR3 protein: CASSRGQATYGYTF. The DNA of the CDR3 is TGTGCCAGCAGTAGGGGACAGGCAACCTATGGCTACACCTTC.